These 7 T cell receptor beta chains were all obtained from the same sample, sequenced in a study of shared clonotypes between healthy human individuals. Method: immunoSEQ multiplex PCR; TCRdb's copy keeps in-frame clones and lacks some. This table holds 1.6 million or so clones, approximately 98.5% found once. The sample consisted of naive CD4+ T cells sorted from blood. Regarding subset: CD45RA+ positively selected. Receptors originate from a man between 25 and 39 years old in good health.

The rearrangement joins TRBV6-1 to TRBJ2-7; unclear D gene. V dropped 2 bases and J dropped 0 bases, with 11 bases sitting between them. CDR3 length equals 15 residues. From germline, CDR1 is MNHNS and CDR2 SASEGT. Here the CDR3 reads CASSEFGGLSYEQYF. The CDR3 nucleotides read TGTGCCAGCAGTGAATTTGGCGGTCTCTCCTACGAGCAGTACTTC.

The CDR3 DNA reads as TGTGCCAGCCGCGGGGATGAGCAGTTCTTC. Protein product: CASRGDEQFF. This sequence joins TRBV7-9 and TRBJ2-1; possible D gene TRBD2, 6 bases. Looked up from germline, CDR1 is SEHNR and CDR2 is FQNEAQ (reference sequence). There are 10 residues in the CDR3. V lost 8 bases, J lost 8 bases, and 7 bases lay in between.

This rearrangement joins TRBV10-3 to TRBJ2-3; TRBD2 aligns across 7 bases. This CDR3 has 18 amino acids. V lost 4 bases, J lost 3 bases, and 16 bases stayed unmatched. The germline CDR1 and CDR2 sequences are ENHRY and SYGVKD. CDR3 sequence (DNA): TGTGCCATCAGTGGCCTGCCTACGGGCGGGAGATTTACAGATACGCAGTATTTT. The encoded protein is CAISGLPTGGRFTDTQYF.

For this clone: The same CDR3 arises from other DNA sequences in this sample as well. The chain recombines TRBV5-1 with TRBJ2-3; D is possibly TRBD1 (7 bases). Germline V gene data show CDR1 as SGHRS and CDR2 as YFSETQ. V was cut by 2 bases and J by 5 bases, with 12 bases left in between. The CDR3 covers 14 residues. The CDR3 reads CASSLGQGGDTQYF. For the CDR3, the DNA is TGCGCCAGCAGCTTAGGTCAGGGGGGAGATACGCAGTATTTT.

V usage is TRBV5-1 and J usage is TRBJ1-2, with 8 bases lining up with TRBD1. This CDR3 spans 12 amino acids. The ends lost 3 bases at V and 7 bases at J; junction bases unmatched: 2. CDR1 and CDR2 from the germline V gene are SGHRS and YFSETQ. The CDR3 region has the DNA TGCGCCAGCAGCTCGACAGGGGCTGGCTACACCTTC. As protein: CASSSTGAGYTF.

About this clone: Other DNA sequences in this specimen translate into the identical CDR3. The V call is TRBV7-9, the J call TRBJ2-3; D may be TRBD1 (5 bases). The germline V gene has CDR1 SEHNR and CDR2 FQNEAQ (reference sequence). Trimming removed 3 bases at V and 2 bases at J, with 9 bases between. The CDR3 totals 14 residues. CDR3 in amino acids: CASSLGQYTDTQYF. The CDR3 region has the DNA TGTGCCAGCAGCTTGGGGCAGTACACAGATACGCAGTATTTT.

As concerns this clone: One end of the junction fails to match germline, which may point to a read error. This rearrangement joins TRBV30 to TRBJ1-3; the match to TRBD1 covers 8 bases. The germline gives CDR1 GTSNPN, CDR2 SVGIG (reference sequence). The CDR3 sequence is 15 residues long. The CDR3: CAWKGQGESVNTIYF. In DNA form, the CDR3 reads TGTGCCTGGAAAGGACAGGGCGAATCTGTAAACACCATATATTTT. Drawing the rest from reference TRBV30 and TRBJ1-3, the complete variable domain is SQTIHQWPATLVQPVGSPLSLECTVEGTSNPNLYWYRQAAGRGLQLLFYSVGIGQISSEVPQNLSASRPQDRQFILSSKKLLLSDSGFYLCAWKGQGESVNTIYFGEGSWLTVV.